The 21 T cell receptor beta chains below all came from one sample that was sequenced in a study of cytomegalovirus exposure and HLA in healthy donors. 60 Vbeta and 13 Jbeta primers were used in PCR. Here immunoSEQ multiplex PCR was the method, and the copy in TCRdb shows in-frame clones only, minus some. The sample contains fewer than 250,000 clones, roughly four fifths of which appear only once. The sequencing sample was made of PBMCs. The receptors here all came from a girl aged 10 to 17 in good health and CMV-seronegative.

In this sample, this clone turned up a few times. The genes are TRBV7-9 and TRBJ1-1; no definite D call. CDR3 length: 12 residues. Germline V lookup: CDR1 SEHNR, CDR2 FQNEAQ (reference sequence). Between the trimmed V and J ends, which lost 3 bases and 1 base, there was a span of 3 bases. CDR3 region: CASSFKNTEAFF. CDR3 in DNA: TGTGCCAGCAGCTTCAAGAACACTGAAGCTTTCTTT. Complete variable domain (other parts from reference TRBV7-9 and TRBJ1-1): DTGVSQNPRHKITKRGQNVTFRCDPISEHNRLYWYRQTLGQGPEFLTYFQNEAQLEKSRLLSDRFSAERPKGSFSTLEIQRTEQGDSAMYLCASSFKNTEAFFGQGTRLTVV.

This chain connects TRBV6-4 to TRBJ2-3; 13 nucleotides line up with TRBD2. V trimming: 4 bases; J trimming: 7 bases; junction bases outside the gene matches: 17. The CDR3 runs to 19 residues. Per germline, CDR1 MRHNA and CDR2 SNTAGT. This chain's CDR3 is CASSVPRRPTSGRRHTQYF. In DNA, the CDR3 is TGTGCCAGCAGTGTACCGAGGAGACCGACTAGCGGGAGGAGACATACGCAGTATTTT.

The CDR3 nucleotides are TGCGCCAGCAGCCAATCCAGCGATTACAATGAGCAGTTCTTC. It encodes CASSQSSDYNEQFF. J is TRBJ2-1 and V is TRBV4-1; D is unresolved. With 2 bases removed from V and 4 bases from J, the gap between germline ends came to 9 bases. CDR1 and CDR2 from the germline V gene are MGHRA and YSYEKL. CDR3 length: 14 residues.

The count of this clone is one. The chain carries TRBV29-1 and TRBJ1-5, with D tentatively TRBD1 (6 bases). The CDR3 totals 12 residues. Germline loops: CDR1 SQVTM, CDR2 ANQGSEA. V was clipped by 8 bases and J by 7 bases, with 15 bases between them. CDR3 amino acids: CSPKDRNQPQHF. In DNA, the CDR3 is TGCAGCCCTAAGGACAGAAACCAGCCCCAGCATTTT.

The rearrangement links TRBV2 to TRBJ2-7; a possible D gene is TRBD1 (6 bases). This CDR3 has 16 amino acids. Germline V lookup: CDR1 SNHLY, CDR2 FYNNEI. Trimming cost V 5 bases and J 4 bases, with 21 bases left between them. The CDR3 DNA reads TGTGCCAGCAGTATCGGACAGCTCCGACCCGAATACGAGCAGTACTTC. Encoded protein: CASSIGQLRPEYEQYF.

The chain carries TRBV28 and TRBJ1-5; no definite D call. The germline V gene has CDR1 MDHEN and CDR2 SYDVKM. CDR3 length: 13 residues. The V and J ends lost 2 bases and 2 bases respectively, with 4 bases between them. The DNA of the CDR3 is TGTGCCAGCAGTTTACTCGGCAATCAGCCCCAGCATTTT. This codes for CASSLLGNQPQHF.

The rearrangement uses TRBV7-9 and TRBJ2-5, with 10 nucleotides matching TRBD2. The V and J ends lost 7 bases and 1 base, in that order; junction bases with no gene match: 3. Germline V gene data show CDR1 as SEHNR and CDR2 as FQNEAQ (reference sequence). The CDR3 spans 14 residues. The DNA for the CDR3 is TGTGCCAGCACAAAGCGGGAGGGCCAAGAGACCCAGTACTTC. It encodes CASTKREGQETQYF.

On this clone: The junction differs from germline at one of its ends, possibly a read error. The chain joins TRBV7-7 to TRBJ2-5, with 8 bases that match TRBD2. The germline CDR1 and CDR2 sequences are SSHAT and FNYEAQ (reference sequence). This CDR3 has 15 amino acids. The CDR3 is CASSSSGSMSETQYF. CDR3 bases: TGTGCTAGCAGCTCGAGCGGGAGTATGAGCGAGACCCAGTACTTC.

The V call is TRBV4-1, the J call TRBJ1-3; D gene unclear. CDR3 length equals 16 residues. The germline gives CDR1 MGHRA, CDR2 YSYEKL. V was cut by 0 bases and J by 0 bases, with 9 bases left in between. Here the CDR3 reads CASSQDENYSGNTIYF. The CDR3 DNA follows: TGCGCCAGCAGCCAAGATGAAAACTACTCTGGAAACACCATATATTTT.

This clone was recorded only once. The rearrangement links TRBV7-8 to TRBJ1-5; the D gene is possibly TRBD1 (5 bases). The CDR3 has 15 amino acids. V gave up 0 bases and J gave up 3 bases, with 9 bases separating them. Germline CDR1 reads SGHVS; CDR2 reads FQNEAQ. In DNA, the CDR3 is TGTGCCAGCAGCTTAGCCAGGGCGGTCAATCAGCCCCAGCATTTT. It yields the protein CASSLARAVNQPQHF.

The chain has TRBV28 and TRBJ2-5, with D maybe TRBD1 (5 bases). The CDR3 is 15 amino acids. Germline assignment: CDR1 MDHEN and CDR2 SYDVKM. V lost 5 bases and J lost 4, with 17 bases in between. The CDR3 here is CASSPRQPTRETQYF. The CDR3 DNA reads TGTGCCAGCAGTCCGAGACAGCCAACACGAGAGACCCAGTACTTC.

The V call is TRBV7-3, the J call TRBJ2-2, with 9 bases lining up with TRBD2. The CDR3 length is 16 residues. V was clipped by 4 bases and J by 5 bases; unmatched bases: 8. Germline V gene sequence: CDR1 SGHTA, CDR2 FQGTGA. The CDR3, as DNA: TGTGCCAGCAGCTCACTAGCGGGTGAACGGACCGGGGAGCTGTTTTTT. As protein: CASSSLAGERTGELFF.

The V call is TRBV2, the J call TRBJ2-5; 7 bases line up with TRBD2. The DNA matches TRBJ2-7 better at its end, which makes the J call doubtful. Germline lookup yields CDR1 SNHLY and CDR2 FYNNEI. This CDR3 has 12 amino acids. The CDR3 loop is CASSKLASEQYF. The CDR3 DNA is TGTGCCAGCAGCAAACTAGCGAGCGAGCAGTACTTC.

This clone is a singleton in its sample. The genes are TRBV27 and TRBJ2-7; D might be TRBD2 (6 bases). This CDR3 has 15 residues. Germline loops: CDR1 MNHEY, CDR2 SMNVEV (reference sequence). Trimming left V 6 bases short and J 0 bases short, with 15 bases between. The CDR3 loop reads CASRASAVSSYEQYF. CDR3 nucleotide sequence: TGTGCCAGCAGAGCTAGCGCCGTCAGCTCCTACGAGCAGTACTTC.

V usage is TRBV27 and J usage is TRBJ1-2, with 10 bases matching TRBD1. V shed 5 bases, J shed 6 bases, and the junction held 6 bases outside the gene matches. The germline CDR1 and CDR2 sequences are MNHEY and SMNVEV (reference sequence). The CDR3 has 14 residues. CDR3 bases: TGTGCCAGCAGTGTAAGGGGACAGGGGAATGGCTACACCTTC. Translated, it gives CASSVRGQGNGYTF.

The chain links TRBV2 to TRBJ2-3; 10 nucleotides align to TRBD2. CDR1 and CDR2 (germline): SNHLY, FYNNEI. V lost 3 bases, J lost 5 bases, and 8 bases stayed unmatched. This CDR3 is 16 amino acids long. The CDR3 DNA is TGTGCCAGCAGTGACAGCGGGAGGGCGGTTAAAGATACGCAGTATTTT. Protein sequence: CASSDSGRAVKDTQYF.

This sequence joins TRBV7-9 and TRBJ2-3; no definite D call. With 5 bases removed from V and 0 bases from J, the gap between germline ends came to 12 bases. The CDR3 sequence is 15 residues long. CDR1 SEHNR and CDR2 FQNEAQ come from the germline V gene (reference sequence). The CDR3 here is CASSLGLFSTDTQYF. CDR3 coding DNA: TGTGCCAGCAGCCTAGGGCTCTTTAGCACAGATACGCAGTATTTT.

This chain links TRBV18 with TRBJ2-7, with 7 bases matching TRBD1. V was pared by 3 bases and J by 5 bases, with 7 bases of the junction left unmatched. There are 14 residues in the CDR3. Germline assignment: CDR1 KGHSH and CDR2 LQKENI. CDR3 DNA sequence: TGTGCCAGCTCACCTCCGGGACAGAGGAACGAGCAGTACTTC. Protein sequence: CASSPPGQRNEQYF.

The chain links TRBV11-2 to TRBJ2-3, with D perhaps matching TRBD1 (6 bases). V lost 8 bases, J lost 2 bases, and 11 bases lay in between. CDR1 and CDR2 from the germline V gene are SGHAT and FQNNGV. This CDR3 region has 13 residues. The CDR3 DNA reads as TGTGCCAGCGCGACAGGCGACACAGATACGCAGTATTTT. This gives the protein CASATGDTDTQYF.

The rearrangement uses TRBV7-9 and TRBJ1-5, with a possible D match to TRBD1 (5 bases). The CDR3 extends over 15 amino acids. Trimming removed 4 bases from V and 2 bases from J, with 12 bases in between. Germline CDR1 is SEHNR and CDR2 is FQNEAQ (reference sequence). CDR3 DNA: TGTGCCAGCAGCTATTCCACAGGCGGCAATCAGCCCCAGCATTTT. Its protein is CASSYSTGGNQPQHF.

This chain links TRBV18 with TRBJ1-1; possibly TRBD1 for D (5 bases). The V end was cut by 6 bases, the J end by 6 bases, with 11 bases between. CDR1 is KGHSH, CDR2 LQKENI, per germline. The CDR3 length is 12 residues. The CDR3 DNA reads TGTGCCAGCTCGGAAGGGGTTCCTGAAGCTTTCTTT. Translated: CASSEGVPEAFF.